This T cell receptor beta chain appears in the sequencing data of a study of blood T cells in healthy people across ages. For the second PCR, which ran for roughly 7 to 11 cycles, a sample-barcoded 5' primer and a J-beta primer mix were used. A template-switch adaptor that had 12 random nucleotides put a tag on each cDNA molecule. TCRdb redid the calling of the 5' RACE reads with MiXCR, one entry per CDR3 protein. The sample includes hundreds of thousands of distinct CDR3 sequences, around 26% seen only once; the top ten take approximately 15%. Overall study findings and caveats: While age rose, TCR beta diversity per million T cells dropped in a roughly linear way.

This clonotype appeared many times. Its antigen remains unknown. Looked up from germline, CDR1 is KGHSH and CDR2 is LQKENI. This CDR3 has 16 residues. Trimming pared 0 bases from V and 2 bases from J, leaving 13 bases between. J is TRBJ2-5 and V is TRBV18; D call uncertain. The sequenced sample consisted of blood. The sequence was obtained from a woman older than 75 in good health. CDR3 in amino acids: CASSPPNVMAQETQYF. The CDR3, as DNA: TGTGCCAGCTCACCACCGAACGTGATGGCGCAAGAGACCCAGTACTTC.